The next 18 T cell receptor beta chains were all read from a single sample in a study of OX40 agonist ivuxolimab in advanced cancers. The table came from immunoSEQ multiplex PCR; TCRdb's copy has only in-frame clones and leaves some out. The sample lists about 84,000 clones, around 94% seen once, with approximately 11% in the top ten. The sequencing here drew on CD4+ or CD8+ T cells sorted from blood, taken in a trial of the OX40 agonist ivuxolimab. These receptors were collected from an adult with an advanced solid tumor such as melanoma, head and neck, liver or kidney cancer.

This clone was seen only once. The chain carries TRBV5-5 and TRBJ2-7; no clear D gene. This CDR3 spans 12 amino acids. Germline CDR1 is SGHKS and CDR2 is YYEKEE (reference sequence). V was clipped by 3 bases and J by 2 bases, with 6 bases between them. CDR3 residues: CASSWGTYEQYF. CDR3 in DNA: TGTGCCAGCAGCTGGGGAACCTACGAGCAGTACTTC.

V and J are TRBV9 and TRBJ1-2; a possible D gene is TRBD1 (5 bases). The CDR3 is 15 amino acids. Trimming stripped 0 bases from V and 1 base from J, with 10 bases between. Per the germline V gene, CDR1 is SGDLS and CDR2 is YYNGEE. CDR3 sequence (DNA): TGTGCCAGCAGCGTAGCTAGCACAGGTAACTATGGCTACACCTTC. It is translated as CASSVASTGNYGYTF.

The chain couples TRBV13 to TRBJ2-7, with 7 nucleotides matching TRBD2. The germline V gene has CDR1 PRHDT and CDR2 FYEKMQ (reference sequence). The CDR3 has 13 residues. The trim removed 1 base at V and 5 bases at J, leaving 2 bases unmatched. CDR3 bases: TGTGCCAGCAGCTTAGCGGGGGGAAACGAGCAGTACTTC. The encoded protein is CASSLAGGNEQYF.

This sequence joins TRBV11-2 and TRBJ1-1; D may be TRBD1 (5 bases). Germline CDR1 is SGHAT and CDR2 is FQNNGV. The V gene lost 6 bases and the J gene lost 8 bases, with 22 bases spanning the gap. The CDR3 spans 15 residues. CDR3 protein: CASSYLLGRAGEAFF. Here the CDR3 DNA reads TGTGCCAGCAGTTATCTCCTAGGGAGAGCAGGGGAAGCTTTCTTT.

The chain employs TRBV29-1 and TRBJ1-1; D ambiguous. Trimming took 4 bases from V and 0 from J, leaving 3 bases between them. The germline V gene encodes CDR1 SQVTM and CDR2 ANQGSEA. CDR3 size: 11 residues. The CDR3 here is CSVVLNTEAFF. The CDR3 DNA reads TGCAGCGTTGTCCTGAACACTGAAGCTTTCTTT.

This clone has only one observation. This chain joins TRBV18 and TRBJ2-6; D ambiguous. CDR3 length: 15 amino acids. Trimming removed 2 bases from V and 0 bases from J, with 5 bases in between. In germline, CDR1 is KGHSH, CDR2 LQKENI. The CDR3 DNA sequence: TGTGCCAGCTCACCAAAGTCCTCTGGGGCCAACGTCCTGACTTTC. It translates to CASSPKSSGANVLTF. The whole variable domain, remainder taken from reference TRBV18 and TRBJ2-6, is NAGVMQNPRHLVRRRGQEARLRCSPMKGHSHVYWYRQLPEEGLKFMVYLQKENIIDESGMPKERFSAEFPKEGPSILRIQQVVRGDSAAYFCASSPKSSGANVLTFGAGSRLTVL.

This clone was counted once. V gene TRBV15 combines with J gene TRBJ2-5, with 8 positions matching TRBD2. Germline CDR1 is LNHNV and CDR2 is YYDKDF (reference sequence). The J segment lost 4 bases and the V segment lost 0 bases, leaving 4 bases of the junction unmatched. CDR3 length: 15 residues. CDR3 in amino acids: CATSRDRAGGETQYF. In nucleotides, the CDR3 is TGTGCCACCAGCAGAGATAGGGCGGGAGGAGAGACCCAGTACTTC.

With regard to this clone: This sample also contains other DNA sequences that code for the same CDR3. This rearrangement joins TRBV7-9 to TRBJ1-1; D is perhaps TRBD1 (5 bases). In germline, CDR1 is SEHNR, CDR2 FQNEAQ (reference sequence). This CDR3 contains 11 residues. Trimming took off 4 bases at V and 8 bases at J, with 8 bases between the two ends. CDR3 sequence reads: CASSSGTEAFF. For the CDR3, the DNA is TGTGCCAGCAGCTCCGGGACGGAAGCTTTCTTT.

The CDR3 DNA is TGTGCCAGCAGCCCTACCGGACAGTACTATCAGCCCCAGCATTTT. Amino acids: CASSPTGQYYQPQHF. This chain joins TRBV7-8 and TRBJ1-5; D might be TRBD1 (6 bases). Germline-derived CDR1 and CDR2 are SGHVS and FQNEAQ. Trimming stripped 5 bases from V and 5 bases from J, with 16 bases between. The CDR3 covers 15 residues.

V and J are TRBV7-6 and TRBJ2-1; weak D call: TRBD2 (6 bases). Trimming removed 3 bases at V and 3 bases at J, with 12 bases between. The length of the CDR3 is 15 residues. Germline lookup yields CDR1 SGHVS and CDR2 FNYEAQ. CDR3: CASSFRGKDYNEQFF. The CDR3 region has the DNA TGTGCCAGCAGCTTTCGGGGGAAGGACTACAATGAGCAGTTCTTC. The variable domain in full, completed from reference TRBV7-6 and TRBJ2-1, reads GAGVSQSPRYKVTKRGQDVALRCDPISGHVSLYWYRQALGQGPEFLTYFNYEAQQDKSGLPNDRFSAERPEGSISTLTIQRTEQRDSAMYRCASSFRGKDYNEQFFGPGTRLTVL.

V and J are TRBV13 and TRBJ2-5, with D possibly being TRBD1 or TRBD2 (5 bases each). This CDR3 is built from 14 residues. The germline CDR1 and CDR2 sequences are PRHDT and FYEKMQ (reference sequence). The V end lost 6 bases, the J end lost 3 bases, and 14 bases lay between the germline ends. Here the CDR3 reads CASSDSQGEETQYF. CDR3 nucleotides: TGTGCCAGCAGTGACAGTCAGGGAGAAGAGACCCAGTACTTC.

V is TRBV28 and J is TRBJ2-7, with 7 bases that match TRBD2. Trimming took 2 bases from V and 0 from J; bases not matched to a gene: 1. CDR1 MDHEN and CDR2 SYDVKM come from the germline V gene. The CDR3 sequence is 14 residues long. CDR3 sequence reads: CASSLGGGSYEQYF. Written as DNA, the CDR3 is TGTGCCAGCAGTTTAGGCGGGGGCTCCTACGAGCAGTACTTC.

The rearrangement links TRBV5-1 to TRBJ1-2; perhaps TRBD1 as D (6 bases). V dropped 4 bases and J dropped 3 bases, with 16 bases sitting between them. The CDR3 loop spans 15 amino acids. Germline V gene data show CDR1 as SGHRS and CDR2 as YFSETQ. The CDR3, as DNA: TGCGCCAGCAGCCCGAGGGACATTGGGGACTATGGCTACACCTTC. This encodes CASSPRDIGDYGYTF. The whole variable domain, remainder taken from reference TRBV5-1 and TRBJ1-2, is KAGVTQTPRYLIKTRGQQVTLSCSPISGHRSVSWYQQTPGQGLQFLFEYFSETQRNKGNFPGRFSGRQFSNSRSEMNVSTLELGDSALYLCASSPRDIGDYGYTFGSGTRLTVV.

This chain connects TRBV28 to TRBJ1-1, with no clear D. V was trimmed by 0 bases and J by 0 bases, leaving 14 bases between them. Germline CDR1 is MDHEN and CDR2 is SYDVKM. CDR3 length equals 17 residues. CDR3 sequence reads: CASSLWGGGRMNTEAFF. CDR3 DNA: TGTGCCAGCAGTTTATGGGGAGGAGGACGAATGAACACTGAAGCTTTCTTT.

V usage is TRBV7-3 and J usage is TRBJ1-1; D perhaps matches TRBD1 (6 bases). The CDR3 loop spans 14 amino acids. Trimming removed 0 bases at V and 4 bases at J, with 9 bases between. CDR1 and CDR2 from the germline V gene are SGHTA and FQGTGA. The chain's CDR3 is CASSLTGGITEAFF. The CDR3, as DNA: TGTGCCAGCAGCTTAACTGGGGGCATCACTGAAGCTTTCTTT.

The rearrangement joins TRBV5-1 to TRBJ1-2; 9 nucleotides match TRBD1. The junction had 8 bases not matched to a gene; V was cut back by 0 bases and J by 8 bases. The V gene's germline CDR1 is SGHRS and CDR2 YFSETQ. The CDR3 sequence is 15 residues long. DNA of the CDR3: TGCGCCAGCAGCTTGGCCGCCGGGACAGGGTACGGCTACACCTTC. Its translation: CASSLAAGTGYGYTF. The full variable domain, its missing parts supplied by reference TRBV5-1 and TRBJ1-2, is KAGVTQTPRYLIKTRGQQVTLSCSPISGHRSVSWYQQTPGQGLQFLFEYFSETQRNKGNFPGRFSGRQFSNSRSEMNVSTLELGDSALYLCASSLAAGTGYGYTFGSGTRLTVV.

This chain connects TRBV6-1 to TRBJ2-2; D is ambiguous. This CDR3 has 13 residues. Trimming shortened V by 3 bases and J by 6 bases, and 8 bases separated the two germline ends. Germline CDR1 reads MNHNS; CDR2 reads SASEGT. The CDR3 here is CASSEAGPGELFF. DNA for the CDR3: TGTGCCAGCAGTGAGGCAGGCCCCGGGGAGCTGTTTTTT.

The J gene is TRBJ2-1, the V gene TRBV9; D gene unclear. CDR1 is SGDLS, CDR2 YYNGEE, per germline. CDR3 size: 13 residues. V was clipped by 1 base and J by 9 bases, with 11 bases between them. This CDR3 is CASSVTGRIEQFF. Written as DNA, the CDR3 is TGTGCCAGCAGCGTAACGGGCCGGATTGAGCAGTTCTTC.